What follows describes a single TCR beta chain. Its antigen is not yet known. The input lacks base qualities; no much larger clone sits a single base away. Each donor gave one peripheral blood draw, roughly 0.11 L on average, collected into heparinised tubes. A BD FACSAria II was used to sort naive, central memory, regulatory and stem cell-like memory CD4+ T cells with a panel that included CD45RO, CCR7, CD25, CD127, CD95 and CD27. A purity above 98% was achieved for all sorted populations. PBMCs were isolated immediately by Lymphoprep density gradient centrifugation and stained directly without culture. So that batch effects would be minimized, each experiment stained and sorted samples in pairs, pairing one healthy donor with one patient. The record originates from a study of beta chain features in type 1 diabetes (dated by TCRdb to 2016 to 2018). In terms of the full investigation: Patients and healthy donors did not differ in mean age, gender distribution, total cell number or subset yield. Across all samples, 90 million to 130 million sorted cells were examined, and cell number per subset correlated strongly with RNA yield. The study compared TCRB repertoires of sorted circulating CD4+ T cell subsets between recently diagnosed type 1 diabetes patients and matched healthy donors. Regulatory and stem cell-like memory subsets were isolated from only 8 patients and 8 healthy donors, whereas naive and central memory subsets came from all 30 or so donors. General study outcomes and caveats: At VDJ recombination sites, patients with type 1 diabetes made fewer insertions and deleted more nucleotides, a pattern implying thymic rearrangement abnormalities. Naive, central memory and regulatory TCRB repertoires appeared more similar among patients than among healthy donors. Because cDNA rather than genomic DNA was sequenced, highly expressing activated cells could have been over-represented, although no difference in activation and CD3 levels was found between groups. In all four CD4+ subsets, TCRB CDR3 length was moderately but significantly shorter in type 1 diabetes patients. Only small numbers of individuals were included in the HLA sub-analyses, which left unresolved whether HLA type had any influence on TCRB rearrangement. PCR may preferentially amplify shorter templates, but because patient and control samples were amplified and corrected together, any resulting skew would affect both groups equally.

V lost 5 bases and J lost 1 base; the stretch between them is 13 bases long. The germline V gene supplies CDR1 SGHRS and CDR2 YFSETQ. The CDR3 goes from the cysteine to the phenylalanine over 15 residues. Of all the DNA, just the CDR3 is kept, 45 bases in frame from base 1. The entire amount of isolated RNA was reverse transcribed using the High Capacity cDNA Reverse Transcription Kit, so the sequenced TCRB transcripts were expressed ones. Deep immunoSEQ sequencing was applied to naive, central memory and regulatory T cell samples, giving an average of roughly 3.5 million total reads per sample. Sorted cells were lysed in RLT buffer and RNA was extracted with DNase-treated RNeasy Micro or Mini kits, depending on cell number. Each cell subset was processed separately to prevent cross-contamination, with patient and healthy donor samples processed together. The immunoSEQ multiplex PCR was used to amplify TCRB sequences from cDNA, yielding 87-bp fragments that span the CDR3 region. Sequencing of the amplicons was done on the Illumina HiSeq platform. The original methods were these. PCR bias was computationally corrected using synthetic template baselines, reads within Hamming distance 2 were collapsed, and singletons that could not be merged were discarded. By aligning reads against IMGT, V, D and J genes, CDR3 length, and insertions or deletions at six rearrangement sites were assigned. Within each subset, clonotype counts were normalized to sorted cell number, after which true diversity and Gini coefficients were computed with the tcR R package. The overlap coefficient, calculated on TCRB nucleotide sequences, was used to measure repertoire sharing. TCRdb stores this immuneACCESS table with in-frame sequences only. Part of the clones is absent; in the studies checked, under half of the shortfall reflects unresolved V genes, and no reason is known for the rest. V and J calls and clone size are given by that table; D and trimming were obtained from the DNA. The sample table lists 100,000 to 150,000 clones, roughly 17% of them with a count of one. The ten biggest clones cover around 2.5% of the sample.

Sequenced sample: central memory CD4+ T cells from blood. The receptor was isolated from a man aged 18 to 30 with type 1 diabetes. The sequence joins TRBV5-1 to TRBJ1-5; D gene: possibly TRBD1, on 5 matching bases. The CDR3 protein is CASSPGGNSNQPQHF. The nucleotide sequence reads TGCGCCAGCAGTCCCGGGGGAAACAGCAATCAGCCCCAGCATTTT.